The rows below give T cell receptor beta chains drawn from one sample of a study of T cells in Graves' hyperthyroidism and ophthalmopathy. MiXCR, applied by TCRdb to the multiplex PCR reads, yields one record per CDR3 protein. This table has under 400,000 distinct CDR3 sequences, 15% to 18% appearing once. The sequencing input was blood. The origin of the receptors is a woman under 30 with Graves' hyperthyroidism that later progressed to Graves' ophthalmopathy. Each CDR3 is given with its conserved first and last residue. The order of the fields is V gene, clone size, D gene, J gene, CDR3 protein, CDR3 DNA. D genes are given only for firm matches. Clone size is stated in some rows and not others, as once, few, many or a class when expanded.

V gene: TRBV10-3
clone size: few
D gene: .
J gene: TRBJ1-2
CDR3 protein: CATRRWGLYGYTF
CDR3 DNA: TGTGCCACCAGGAGGTGGGGGCTATATGGCTACACCTTC

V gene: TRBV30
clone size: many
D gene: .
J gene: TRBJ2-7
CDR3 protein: CAWSVPGSVYEQYF
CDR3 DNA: TGTGCCTGGAGTGTACCAGGGTCGGTTTACGAGCAGTACTTC

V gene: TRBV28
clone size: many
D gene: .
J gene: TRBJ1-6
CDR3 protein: CASSLGTSINSPLHF
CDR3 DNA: TGTGCCAGCAGTTTGGGAACAAGCATTAATTCACCCCTCCACTTT

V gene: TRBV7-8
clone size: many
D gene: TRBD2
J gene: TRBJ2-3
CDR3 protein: CASSWASGRVTDTQYF
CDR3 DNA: TGTGCCAGCAGCTGGGCTAGCGGGAGGGTCACAGATACGCAGTATTTT

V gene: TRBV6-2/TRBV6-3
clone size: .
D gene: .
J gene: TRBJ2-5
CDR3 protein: CASSYSVRGSQETQYF
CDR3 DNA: TGTGCCAGCAGTTACTCCGTGAGGGGGAGCCAAGAGACCCAGTACTTC

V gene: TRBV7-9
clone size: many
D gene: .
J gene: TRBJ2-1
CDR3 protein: CASSLASSYNEQFF
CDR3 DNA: TGTGCCAGCAGCTTAGCTAGCTCCTACAATGAGCAGTTCTTC

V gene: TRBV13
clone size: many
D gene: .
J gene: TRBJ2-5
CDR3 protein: CASSFAGLGGETQYF
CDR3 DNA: TGTGCCAGCAGCTTTGCTGGGTTGGGAGGTGAGACCCAGTACTTC

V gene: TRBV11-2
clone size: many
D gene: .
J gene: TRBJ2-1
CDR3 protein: CASITGTRQFF
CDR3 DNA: TGTGCCAGCATAACCGGGACTCGACAGTTCTTC

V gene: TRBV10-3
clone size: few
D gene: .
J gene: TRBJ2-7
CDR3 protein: CAISEGRIEQYF
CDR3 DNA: TGTGCCATCAGTGAGGGACGGATAGAGCAGTACTTC

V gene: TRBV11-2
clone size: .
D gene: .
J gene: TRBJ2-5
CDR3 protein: CASSCGRQETQHF
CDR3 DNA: TGTGCCAGCAGCTGTGGGAGACAAGAGACCCAGCACTTC

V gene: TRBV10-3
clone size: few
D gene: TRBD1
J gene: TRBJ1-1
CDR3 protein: CAIRGQGGDTEAFF
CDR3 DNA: TGTGCCATCAGAGGACAGGGTGGAGACACTGAAGCTTTCTTT

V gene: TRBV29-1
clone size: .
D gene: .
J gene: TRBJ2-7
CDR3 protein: CSVEDQQGGEQYF
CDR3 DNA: TGCAGCGTTGAAGATCAACAGGGTGGCGAGCAGTACTTC

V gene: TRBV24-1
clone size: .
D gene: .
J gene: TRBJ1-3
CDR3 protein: CATSDPLRESGNTIYF
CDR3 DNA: TGTGCCACCAGTGATCCCCTGCGGGAATCAGGAAACACCATATATTTT

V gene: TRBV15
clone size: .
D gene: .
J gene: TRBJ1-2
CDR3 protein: CATSRDLALRNNGYTF
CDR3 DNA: TGTGCCACCAGCAGAGATCTAGCACTCCGAAACAATGGCTACACCTTC

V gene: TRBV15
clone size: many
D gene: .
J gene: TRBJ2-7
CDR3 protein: CATSRDPGGEQYF
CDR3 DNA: TGTGCCACCAGCAGAGATCCCGGGGGCGAGCAGTACTTC

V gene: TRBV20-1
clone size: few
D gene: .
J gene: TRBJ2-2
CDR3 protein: CSARAWASNTGELFF
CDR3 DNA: TGCAGTGCTAGAGCGTGGGCATCGAACACCGGGGAGCTGTTTTTT

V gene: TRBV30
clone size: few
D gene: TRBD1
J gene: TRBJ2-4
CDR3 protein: CAWSEGTGENIQYF
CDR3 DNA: TGTGCCTGGAGTGAGGGTACAGGGGAGAACATTCAGTACTTC

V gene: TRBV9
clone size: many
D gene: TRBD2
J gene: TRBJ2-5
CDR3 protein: CASSISGTSEETQYF
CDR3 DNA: TGTGCCAGCAGCATCTCCGGGACTAGCGAAGAGACCCAGTACTTC